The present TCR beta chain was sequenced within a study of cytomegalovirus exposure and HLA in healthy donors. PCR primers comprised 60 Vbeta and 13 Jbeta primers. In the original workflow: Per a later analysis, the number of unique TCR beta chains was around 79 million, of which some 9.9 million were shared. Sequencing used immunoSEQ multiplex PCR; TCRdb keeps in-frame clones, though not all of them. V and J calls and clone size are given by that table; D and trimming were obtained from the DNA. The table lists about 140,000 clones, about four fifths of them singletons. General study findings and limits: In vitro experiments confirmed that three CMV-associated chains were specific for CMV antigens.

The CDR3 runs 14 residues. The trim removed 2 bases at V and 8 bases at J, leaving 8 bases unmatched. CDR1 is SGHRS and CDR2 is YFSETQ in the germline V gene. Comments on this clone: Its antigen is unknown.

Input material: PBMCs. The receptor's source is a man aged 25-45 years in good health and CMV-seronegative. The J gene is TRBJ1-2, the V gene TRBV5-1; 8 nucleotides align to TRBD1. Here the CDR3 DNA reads TGCGCCAGCAGCTTTTCTGGACAGGGTGAAGGCTACACCTTC. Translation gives CASSFSGQGEGYTF.